The 21 T cell receptor beta chains below all came from one sample that was sequenced in a study of control samples from healthy donors and cancer patients. Some clones are missing from TCRdb's copy, which holds only in-frame ones; the method was immunoSEQ multiplex PCR. The sample has under 450,000 clones; 75% to 95% are singletons. The sequenced sample consisted of PBMCs. The receptors were gathered from a man aged 35 to 55 with head and neck cancer.

The chain joins TRBV2 to TRBJ1-2; the match to TRBD1 covers 11 bases. Germline loops: CDR1 SNHLY, CDR2 FYNNEI. The V gene end was trimmed by 6 bases and the J gene end by 13 bases; junction bases not matched to a gene: 13. The CDR3 consists of 14 residues. DNA for the CDR3: TGTGCCAGCAGAGCCTCGGACAGGGGGCAGGTTCGCACCTTC. Protein: CASRASDRGQVRTF.

The chain uses TRBV7-2 and TRBJ1-2; 9 bases map to TRBD1. The germline gives CDR1 SGHTA, CDR2 FQGNSA. This CDR3 comprises 16 residues. V trimming: 5 bases; J trimming: 4 bases; junction bases outside the gene matches: 11. The CDR3 nucleotides are TGTGCCAGCAGCAGCGCCGGGACAGGGTTTTTCTATGGCTACACCTTC. Amino acid sequence: CASSSAGTGFFYGYTF.

The rearrangement links TRBV30 to TRBJ1-2; D not certain. Trimming stripped 3 bases from V and 6 bases from J, with 11 bases between. CDR1 and CDR2 (germline): GTSNPN, SVGIG (reference sequence). The CDR3 totals 12 residues. The CDR3 protein is CAWSLIVDGYTF. In DNA, the CDR3 is TGTGCCTGGAGCCTCATCGTGGATGGCTACACCTTC.

The chain links TRBV9 to TRBJ1-3, with a possible D match to TRBD1 (5 bases). V lost 4 bases to trimming and J lost 0 bases, with 17 bases between them. Germline CDR1 is SGDLS and CDR2 is YYNGEE. CDR3 length: 17 residues. The CDR3 DNA is TGTGCCAGCAGCCCCCTGGGTGGGGGATCCTCTGGAAACACCATATATTTT. Protein product: CASSPLGGGSSGNTIYF.

The chain combines TRBV6-4 with TRBJ2-7, with 7 positions matching TRBD1. Losses at the gene ends were 5 bases for V and 2 bases for J; bases not matched to a gene: 3. Germline V lookup: CDR1 MRHNA, CDR2 SNTAGT. This CDR3 has 13 residues. CDR3 residues: CASSRDRTYEQYF. Here the CDR3 DNA reads TGTGCCAGCAGTCGGGACAGAACCTACGAGCAGTACTTC.

V is TRBV7-2 and J is TRBJ1-1, with 9 nucleotides matching TRBD1. Germline values: CDR1 SGHTA, CDR2 FQGNSA. There are 14 residues in the CDR3. The J segment lost 1 base and the V segment lost 8 bases, leaving 5 bases of the junction unmatched. The CDR3 spells CASRGQGGNTEAFF. For the CDR3, the DNA is TGTGCCAGCCGGGGACAGGGTGGGAACACTGAAGCTTTCTTT.

The rearrangement uses TRBV3-1 (or the pseudogene TRBV3-2) and TRBJ1-1; possibly TRBD1 for D (6 bases). Germline V gene lookup returns CDR1 LGHDT and CDR2 YNNKEL (reference sequence). This CDR3 is 14 amino acids long. V was shortened by 4 bases and J by 6 bases, with 15 bases between the two germline ends. Here the CDR3 reads CASSRRGGRPEAFF. The CDR3 coding sequence is TGTGCCAGCAGCCGGCGGGGGGGGCGGCCTGAAGCTTTCTTT.

CDR3 region: CAWSVQLGTGVSSGNTIYF. CDR3 coding DNA: TGTGCCTGGAGTGTACAGCTAGGGACAGGGGTTAGCTCTGGAAACACCATATATTTT. V usage is TRBV30 and J usage is TRBJ1-3, with TRBD1 identical over 10 bases. CDR1 is GTSNPN and CDR2 is SVGIG in the germline V gene (reference sequence). V was pared by 0 bases and J by 0 bases, with 11 bases of the junction left unmatched. This CDR3 is 19 amino acids long.

The chain joins TRBV19 to TRBJ2-7; D not certain. The CDR3 extends over 13 amino acids. V was clipped by 5 bases and J by 0 bases, with 8 bases between them. Germline CDR1 is LNHDA and CDR2 is SQIVND (reference sequence). The CDR3: CASSFGRSYEQYF. Written as DNA, the CDR3 is TGTGCCAGTAGTTTTGGGCGCTCCTACGAGCAGTACTTC.

About this clone itself: Sequence at one end of the junction differs from germline and may be a read error. The gene calls are TRBV7-7 and TRBJ2-3, with a tentative D call TRBD2 (6 bases). This CDR3 is built from 16 residues. Looked up from germline, CDR1 is SSHAT and CDR2 is FNYEAQ (reference sequence). The CDR3 DNA is TGTGCTAGCAGCGCGGGGTTGCGAGGGGGCACAGATACGCAGTATTTT. It translates to CASSAGLRGGTDTQYF.

V and J are TRBV3-1 (or the pseudogene TRBV3-2) and TRBJ2-7; unclear D gene. Germline lookup yields CDR1 LGHDT and CDR2 YNNKEL (reference sequence). The CDR3 covers 12 residues. Trimming stripped 2 bases from V and 4 bases from J, with 6 bases between. CDR3 loop: CASSQMSYEQYF. The DNA for the CDR3 is TGTGCCAGCAGCCAAATGTCTTACGAGCAGTACTTC.

The chain links TRBV28 to TRBJ1-6; D is possibly TRBD1 (5 bases). V gave up 3 bases and J gave up 9 bases, with 12 bases separating them. CDR1 MDHEN and CDR2 SYDVKM come from the germline V gene. This CDR3 region has 14 residues. The CDR3 here is CASSFGGRGSPLHF. The CDR3 DNA reads as TGTGCCAGCAGTTTTGGGGGAAGGGGTTCACCCCTCCACTTT.

V and J are TRBV5-6 and TRBJ1-1; 9 nucleotides agree with TRBD1. The CDR3 sequence is 16 residues long. Per germline, CDR1 SGHDT and CDR2 YYEEEE. V dropped 3 bases and J dropped 9; count of bases not matched to a gene: 15. The chain's CDR3 is CASSSGQGSYFQKAFF. For the CDR3, the DNA is TGTGCCAGCAGCTCCGGACAGGGGTCCTACTTTCAAAAAGCTTTCTTT.

CDR3 sequence reads: CASSEQGSGNTIYF. In DNA form, the CDR3 reads TGTGCCAGTAGTGAGCAGGGCTCTGGAAACACCATATATTTT. V usage is TRBV19 and J usage is TRBJ1-3; D possibly corresponds to TRBD1 (5 bases). Germline-derived CDR1 and CDR2 are LNHDA and SQIVND (reference sequence). The CDR3 loop spans 14 amino acids. V was shortened by 5 bases and J by 0 bases, with 8 bases between the two germline ends.

The V call is TRBV19, the J call TRBJ1-1; D gene uncertain. In germline, CDR1 is LNHDA, CDR2 SQIVND (reference sequence). CDR3 length: 15 residues. V lost 3 bases to trimming and J lost 1 base, with 12 bases between them. CDR3 DNA sequence: TGTGCCAGTAGTATGGCCCAGGCGGGGAACACTGAAGCTTTCTTT. It is translated as CASSMAQAGNTEAFF.

The rearrangement joins TRBV6-5 to TRBJ1-3; 9 nucleotides align to TRBD1. Germline V gene lookup returns CDR1 MNHEY and CDR2 SVGAGI. The CDR3 runs to 15 residues. After removal of 6 bases from V and 1 base from J, the junction contained 4 bases not matched to a gene. CDR3 region: CASSSGQGSGNTIYF. The CDR3 DNA reads TGTGCCAGCAGCTCGGGACAGGGATCTGGAAACACCATATATTTT.

This clone appeared a single time. The rearrangement links TRBV27 to TRBJ2-1; 14 nucleotides agree with TRBD2. The germline CDR1 and CDR2 sequences are MNHEY and SMNVEV (reference sequence). The J segment lost 8 bases and the V segment lost 5 bases, leaving 8 bases of the junction unmatched. The CDR3 has 16 amino acids. CDR3 sequence: CASSTGTSGSVDEQFF. The CDR3 DNA reads TGTGCCAGCAGTACCGGGACTAGCGGGAGCGTCGATGAGCAGTTCTTC.

The chain is built from TRBV5-4 and TRBJ2-7, with TRBD2 as a possible D gene (6 bases). Germline V gene lookup returns CDR1 SGHNT and CDR2 YYREEE (reference sequence). The CDR3 consists of 15 residues. With 7 bases removed from V and 4 bases from J, the gap between germline ends came to 21 bases. The CDR3 region has the DNA TGTGCCAGCTTTTCCAGGGAGCGCGGGGTTTACGAGCAGTACTTC. It specifies CASFSRERGVYEQYF.

V gene TRBV28 combines with J gene TRBJ1-1; D is possibly TRBD1 (5 bases). CDR1 and CDR2 (germline): MDHEN, SYDVKM. This CDR3 has 16 amino acids. The V gene lost 3 bases and the J gene lost 1 base, with 15 bases spanning the gap. The CDR3 sequence: CASSFRQFRGNTEAFF. For the CDR3, the DNA is TGTGCCAGCAGTTTTAGACAGTTTAGGGGGAACACTGAAGCTTTCTTT.

In its sample, this clone was seen once. The same CDR3 arises from other DNA sequences in this sample as well. The CDR3 bases are TGTGCCAGCAGCTTGGCGGGAGAGCAGTACTTC. Amino acids: CASSLAGEQYF. The chain has TRBV5-4 and TRBJ2-7; D is perhaps TRBD2 (5 bases). This CDR3 contains 11 residues. V was cut by 0 bases and J by 7 bases, with 5 bases left in between. The germline V gene has CDR1 SGHNT and CDR2 YYREEE (reference sequence).

This chain uses TRBV5-6 with TRBJ1-5; D is unresolved. Between the trimmed V and J ends, which lost 0 bases and 4 bases, there was a span of 8 bases. This CDR3 spans 14 amino acids. Per the germline V gene, CDR1 is SGHDT and CDR2 is YYEEEE. The CDR3 bases are TGTGCCAGCAGCTTGGGCCAGAGAAATCAGCCCCAGCATTTT. The encoded protein is CASSLGQRNQPQHF.